Listed below are T cell receptor beta chains from one sample, sequenced in a study of T cells in Graves' hyperthyroidism and ophthalmopathy. TCRdb fed the multiplex PCR reads into MiXCR, producing one record per CDR3 protein. The sample gives about 560,000 distinct CDR3 sequences, 16% of which show up once; more than 15% is in the top ten. Sample: blood. These receptor sequences come from a woman aged 18 to 35 with Graves' hyperthyroidism. Both conserved end residues are part of each CDR3. The order of the fields is V gene, D gene, J gene, CDR3 length, clone size, CDR3 protein, CDR3 DNA. A D gene is named only where the DNA matches it firmly. Size values are once, few and many counts, or a class for expanded clones, and some rows have none.

v_gene: TRBV7-2; d_gene: -; j_gene: TRBJ1-1; len: 15; abundance: many; CDR3aa: CASSFDRKLNTEAFF; CDR3nt: TGTGCCAGCAGCTTTGACCGGAAATTGAACACTGAAGCTTTCTTT
v_gene: TRBV9; d_gene: -; j_gene: TRBJ2-2; len: 16; abundance: once; CDR3aa: CASSVGLAADTGELFF; CDR3nt: TGTGCCAGCAGCGTAGGGTTAGCCGCAGACACCGGGGAGCTGTTTTTT
v_gene: TRBV5-5; d_gene: -; j_gene: TRBJ1-2; len: 14; abundance: few; CDR3aa: CASNLAEGFYGYTF; CDR3nt: TGTGCCAGCAACCTCGCAGAGGGTTTCTATGGCTACACCTTC
v_gene: TRBV6-2/TRBV6-3; d_gene: TRBD1; j_gene: TRBJ1-1; len: 15; abundance: -; CDR3aa: CASSTPGGMNTEAFF; CDR3nt: TGTGCCAGCAGTACACCAGGGGGGATGAACACTGAAGCTTTCTTT
v_gene: TRBV2; d_gene: -; j_gene: TRBJ2-5; len: 14; abundance: few; CDR3aa: CASTPRITQETQYF; CDR3nt: TGTGCCAGCACTCCACGGATAACCCAAGAGACCCAGTACTTC
v_gene: TRBV9; d_gene: -; j_gene: TRBJ2-7; len: 16; abundance: -; CDR3aa: CASSVGPLDISYEQYF; CDR3nt: TGTGCCAGCAGCGTAGGCCCCCTGGATATCTCGTACGAGCAGTACTTC
v_gene: TRBV12-3/TRBV12-4; d_gene: TRBD1; j_gene: TRBJ1-5; len: 16; abundance: many; CDR3aa: CASSLDRGVSNQPQHF; CDR3nt: TGTGCCAGCAGTTTAGACAGGGGTGTAAGCAATCAGCCCCAGCATTTT
v_gene: TRBV15; d_gene: -; j_gene: TRBJ1-6; len: 14; abundance: -; CDR3aa: CATSRDSVRAPLHF; CDR3nt: TGTGCCACCAGCAGAGATTCAGTCCGCGCACCCCTCCACTTT
v_gene: TRBV12-3/TRBV12-4; d_gene: -; j_gene: TRBJ2-5; len: 14; abundance: few; CDR3aa: CASTSSGGPETQYF; CDR3nt: TGTGCCAGCACCAGCTCGGGGGGCCCAGAGACCCAGTACTTC
v_gene: TRBV20-1; d_gene: -; j_gene: TRBJ2-7; len: 15; abundance: few; CDR3aa: CSARLPRRTFYEQYF; CDR3nt: TGCAGTGCTAGACTCCCCCGGAGGACTTTCTACGAGCAGTACTTC
v_gene: TRBV7-2; d_gene: -; j_gene: TRBJ1-3; len: 15; abundance: -; CDR3aa: CASSFTADSGNTIYF; CDR3nt: TGTGCCAGCAGCTTTACCGCGGACTCTGGAAACACCATATATTTT
v_gene: TRBV12-3/TRBV12-4; d_gene: TRBD2; j_gene: TRBJ2-7; len: 15; abundance: few; CDR3aa: CASRRTSGSGYEQYF; CDR3nt: TGTGCCAGCAGACGGACTAGCGGGAGTGGCTACGAGCAGTACTTC
v_gene: TRBV19; d_gene: -; j_gene: TRBJ2-5; len: 14; abundance: -; CDR3aa: CASSPGFIQETQYF; CDR3nt: TGTGCCAGTAGTCCCGGGTTCATCCAAGAGACCCAGTACTTC
v_gene: TRBV20-1; d_gene: TRBD1; j_gene: TRBJ1-2; len: 14; abundance: -; CDR3aa: CSARKDRGDYDYTF; CDR3nt: TGCAGTGCTAGAAAGGACAGGGGCGACTATGACTACACCTTC
v_gene: TRBV20-1; d_gene: -; j_gene: TRBJ1-2; len: 17; abundance: few; CDR3aa: CSARDRRQRPTDYGYTF; CDR3nt: TGCAGTGCTAGAGATCGGCGTCAAAGACCTACAGACTATGGCTACACCTTC
v_gene: TRBV12-3/TRBV12-4; d_gene: TRBD1; j_gene: TRBJ1-6; len: 15; abundance: -; CDR3aa: CASSLGGWGNSPLHF; CDR3nt: TGTGCCAGCAGTCTAGGGGGCTGGGGTAATTCACCCCTCCACTTT
v_gene: TRBV5-1; d_gene: -; j_gene: TRBJ2-1; len: 16; abundance: many; CDR3aa: CASSLRSRSSYNEQFF; CDR3nt: TGCGCCAGCAGCCTCCGGTCCAGGAGCTCCTACAATGAGCAGTTCTTC
v_gene: TRBV11-2; d_gene: -; j_gene: TRBJ2-3; len: 14; abundance: many; CDR3aa: CASFKGRARDTQYF; CDR3nt: TGTGCCAGCTTCAAGGGCAGGGCTAGGGATACGCAGTATTTT
v_gene: TRBV7-9; d_gene: -; j_gene: TRBJ2-7; len: 15; abundance: -; CDR3aa: CASSSETGTGYEQYF; CDR3nt: TGTGCCAGCAGCAGTGAGACAGGGACTGGCTACGAGCAGTACTTC
v_gene: TRBV12-3/TRBV12-4; d_gene: -; j_gene: TRBJ1-5; len: 14; abundance: few; CDR3aa: CASSLFLGDQPQHF; CDR3nt: TGTGCCAGCAGTTTATTCCTGGGGGATCAGCCCCAGCATTTT
v_gene: TRBV2; d_gene: TRBD2; j_gene: TRBJ2-5; len: 14; abundance: -; CDR3aa: CASRAGLLQETQYF; CDR3nt: TGTGCCAGCAGGGCGGGACTACTTCAAGAGACCCAGTACTTC
v_gene: TRBV29-1; d_gene: TRBD2; j_gene: TRBJ2-3; len: 15; abundance: -; CDR3aa: CSVPLTRGRGDTQYF; CDR3nt: TGCAGCGTCCCCCTGACGCGCGGGAGGGGAGATACGCAGTATTTT
v_gene: TRBV18; d_gene: -; j_gene: TRBJ1-3; len: 15; abundance: -; CDR3aa: CASSLGQHSGNTIYF; CDR3nt: TGTGCCAGCTCACTAGGACAGCACTCTGGAAACACCATATATTTT
v_gene: TRBV30; d_gene: -; j_gene: TRBJ2-1; len: 13; abundance: few; CDR3aa: CAWSTQGSDEQFF; CDR3nt: TGTGCCTGGAGTACACAGGGTTCGGATGAGCAGTTCTTC
v_gene: TRBV27; d_gene: -; j_gene: TRBJ1-5; len: 15; abundance: -; CDR3aa: CASSPSRQSNQPQHF; CDR3nt: TGTGCCAGCAGTCCATCTCGACAGTCCAATCAGCCCCAGCATTTT
v_gene: TRBV7-3; d_gene: TRBD1; j_gene: TRBJ2-2; len: 16; abundance: -; CDR3aa: CASSPRGQGVTGELFF; CDR3nt: TGTGCCAGCAGCCCACGGGGACAGGGCGTCACCGGGGAGCTGTTTTTT
v_gene: TRBV4-3; d_gene: TRBD1; j_gene: TRBJ1-2; len: 16; abundance: few; CDR3aa: CASSQDYGTGGYGYTF; CDR3nt: TGCGCCAGCAGCCAAGATTACGGGACAGGTGGCTATGGCTACACCTTC
v_gene: TRBV2; d_gene: -; j_gene: TRBJ2-1; len: 13; abundance: many; CDR3aa: CASCKWYINEQFF; CDR3nt: TGTGCCAGCTGTAAATGGTACATCAATGAGCAGTTCTTC
v_gene: TRBV5-1; d_gene: TRBD1; j_gene: TRBJ2-1; len: 17; abundance: -; CDR3aa: CASSFGQGPPSYNEQFF; CDR3nt: TGCGCCAGCAGCTTCGGACAGGGCCCCCCCTCCTACAATGAGCAGTTCTTC
v_gene: TRBV25-1; d_gene: TRBD2; j_gene: TRBJ2-3; len: 16; abundance: -; CDR3aa: CASSETSGGAVDTQYF; CDR3nt: TGTGCCAGCAGTGAGACTAGCGGGGGGGCGGTAGATACGCAGTATTTT
v_gene: TRBV9; d_gene: TRBD2; j_gene: TRBJ2-3; len: 15; abundance: -; CDR3aa: CASSSNAGGTDTQYF; CDR3nt: TGTGCCAGCAGCTCCAACGCGGGAGGGACCGATACGCAGTATTTT
v_gene: TRBV5-1; d_gene: -; j_gene: TRBJ1-4; len: 13; abundance: few; CDR3aa: CASSPGGEEKLFF; CDR3nt: TGCGCCAGCAGCCCAGGCGGGGAGGAAAAACTGTTTTTT
v_gene: TRBV4-2; d_gene: TRBD1; j_gene: TRBJ2-7; len: 15; abundance: -; CDR3aa: CASSQSWTGDYEQYF; CDR3nt: TGTGCCAGCAGCCAATCCTGGACAGGGGACTACGAGCAGTACTTC
v_gene: TRBV4-3; d_gene: -; j_gene: TRBJ2-1; len: 15; abundance: -; CDR3aa: CASSQNGGNYNEQFF; CDR3nt: TGCGCCAGCAGCCAAAACGGGGGAAACTACAATGAGCAGTTCTTC
v_gene: TRBV7-2; d_gene: -; j_gene: TRBJ1-1; len: 15; abundance: many; CDR3aa: CASSEADRLYTEAFF; CDR3nt: TGTGCCAGCAGCGAAGCAGACAGGTTGTACACTGAAGCTTTCTTT
v_gene: TRBV13; d_gene: -; j_gene: TRBJ2-7; len: 14; abundance: many; CDR3aa: CASSLTDAPYEQYF; CDR3nt: TGTGCCAGCAGCTTAACAGACGCTCCCTACGAGCAGTACTTC
v_gene: TRBV10-3; d_gene: TRBD1; j_gene: TRBJ2-7; len: 14; abundance: many; CDR3aa: CAISERQGKDEQYF; CDR3nt: TGTGCCATCAGTGAAAGACAGGGAAAGGACGAGCAGTACTTC
v_gene: TRBV12-3/TRBV12-4; d_gene: TRBD1; j_gene: TRBJ2-1; len: 15; abundance: once; CDR3aa: CASSWDRGSYNEQFF; CDR3nt: TGTGCCAGCAGTTGGGACAGGGGCTCCTACAATGAGCAGTTCTTC
v_gene: TRBV27; d_gene: -; j_gene: TRBJ2-7; len: 13; abundance: -; CDR3aa: CASSSGRAYEQYF; CDR3nt: TGTGCCAGCAGTTCCGGTAGGGCCTACGAGCAGTACTTC
v_gene: TRBV20-1; d_gene: -; j_gene: TRBJ2-3; len: 12; abundance: many; CDR3aa: CSAGVGTDTQYF; CDR3nt: TGCAGTGCTGGCGTCGGCACAGATACGCAGTATTTT
v_gene: TRBV27; d_gene: TRBD2; j_gene: TRBJ2-2; len: 16; abundance: few; CDR3aa: CASSLLLRGITGELFF; CDR3nt: TGTGCCAGCAGTTTATTGTTGCGGGGGATCACCGGGGAGCTGTTTTTT
v_gene: TRBV6-1; d_gene: -; j_gene: TRBJ2-3; len: 13; abundance: few; CDR3aa: CASIAPGADTQYF; CDR3nt: TGTGCCAGCATCGCCCCGGGGGCAGATACGCAGTATTTT
v_gene: TRBV11-1; d_gene: TRBD2; j_gene: TRBJ2-3; len: 15; abundance: -; CDR3aa: CASSQLAAGGRTQYF; CDR3nt: TGTGCCAGCAGCCAACTAGCGGCGGGGGGCCGTACGCAGTATTTT
v_gene: TRBV24-1; d_gene: TRBD2; j_gene: TRBJ2-2; len: 17; abundance: -; CDR3aa: CATSDPTGLANTGELFF; CDR3nt: TGTGCCACCAGTGATCCGACGGGACTAGCGAACACCGGGGAGCTGTTTTTT
v_gene: TRBV6-1; d_gene: -; j_gene: TRBJ1-3; len: 13; abundance: -; CDR3aa: CASNRAAGNTIYF; CDR3nt: TGTGCCAGCAACAGGGCCGCTGGAAACACCATATATTTT
v_gene: TRBV5-1; d_gene: TRBD2; j_gene: TRBJ2-1; len: 16; abundance: many; CDR3aa: CASSLGPGLDYNEQFF; CDR3nt: TGCGCCAGCAGCTTGGGGCCGGGACTAGACTACAATGAGCAGTTCTTC
v_gene: TRBV19; d_gene: -; j_gene: TRBJ1-3; len: 16; abundance: -; CDR3aa: CASSPPGRTSGNTIYF; CDR3nt: TGTGCCAGTAGTCCCCCGGGACGGACCTCTGGAAACACCATATATTTT
v_gene: TRBV20-1; d_gene: -; j_gene: TRBJ2-3; len: 13; abundance: many; CDR3aa: CSVPGRKIDTQYF; CDR3nt: TGCAGTGTTCCGGGACGGAAAATAGATACGCAGTATTTT
v_gene: TRBV5-4; d_gene: -; j_gene: TRBJ2-5; len: 14; abundance: -; CDR3aa: CASSLEWRQETQYF; CDR3nt: TGTGCCAGCAGCTTGGAGTGGCGGCAAGAGACCCAGTACTTC
v_gene: TRBV6-2/TRBV6-3; d_gene: TRBD1; j_gene: TRBJ2-6; len: 17; abundance: -; CDR3aa: CASVRTGTLSGANVLTF; CDR3nt: TGTGCCAGCGTGAGGACAGGGACCCTCTCTGGGGCCAACGTCCTGACTTTC